This is a list of T cell receptor beta chains from one sample in a study of siplizumab effects on memory and regulatory T cells. TCRdb's copy holds only in-frame clones and misses some; the assay was immunoSEQ multiplex PCR. The sample lists 97,000 or so clones, around nine tenths seen once, with 0.9% to 1.3% in the top ten. The sequenced material came from CD4+ T cells sorted from blood. The receptors were gathered from a human donor in good health. Both conserved end residues are part of each CDR3. The D gene is left open where the match is weak. Clone size appears in some rows only: once, few, many, or a class for an expanded clone.

v_call: TRBV6-5; d_call: -; j_call: TRBJ1-4; clone_size: once; cdr3_nt: TGTGCCAGCAGTTATGTTGGGGGACCCTCCATCTCGGGGCTGTTTTTT; cdr3_aa: CASSYVGGPSISGLFF
v_call: TRBV20-1; d_call: -; j_call: TRBJ2-1; clone_size: -; cdr3_nt: TGCAGTGCCCGGATCGGCAATGAGCAGTTCTTC; cdr3_aa: CSARIGNEQFF
v_call: TRBV6-5; d_call: -; j_call: TRBJ1-1; clone_size: -; cdr3_nt: TGTGCCAGCAGGCCCCAGGGAAGAACTGAAGCTTTCTTT; cdr3_aa: CASRPQGRTEAFF
v_call: TRBV5-8; d_call: TRBD2; j_call: TRBJ2-5; clone_size: once; cdr3_nt: TGTGCCAGCACCGCGGGGGTGTGGGAGACCCAGTACTTC; cdr3_aa: CASTAGVWETQYF
v_call: TRBV6-5; d_call: TRBD2; j_call: TRBJ2-7; clone_size: -; cdr3_nt: TGTGCCAGCAGTTACTCGACTAGCGGATACGAGCAGTACTTC; cdr3_aa: CASSYSTSGYEQYF
v_call: TRBV6-5; d_call: TRBD1; j_call: TRBJ1-4; clone_size: -; cdr3_nt: TGTGCCAGCAGTCGACAGGGGAATGAAAAACTGTTTTTT; cdr3_aa: CASSRQGNEKLFF
v_call: TRBV14; d_call: -; j_call: TRBJ2-7; clone_size: -; cdr3_nt: TGTGCCAGCAGCCAATCGGCGGCCGAGCAGTACTTC; cdr3_aa: CASSQSAAEQYF
v_call: TRBV11-1; d_call: -; j_call: TRBJ1-6; clone_size: once; cdr3_nt: TGTGCCAGCAGCTTCTCGAGTTCCTATAATTCACCCCTCCACTTT; cdr3_aa: CASSFSSSYNSPLHF
v_call: TRBV15; d_call: -; j_call: TRBJ2-1; clone_size: -; cdr3_nt: TGTGCCACCAGCACCCGAGGACCATTCAATGAGCAGTTCTTC; cdr3_aa: CATSTRGPFNEQFF
v_call: TRBV15; d_call: -; j_call: TRBJ2-3; clone_size: -; cdr3_nt: TGTGCCACCAGGAGCGCCCCCGGATTCACAGATACGCAGTATTTT; cdr3_aa: CATRSAPGFTDTQYF
v_call: TRBV9; d_call: -; j_call: TRBJ2-1; clone_size: -; cdr3_nt: TGTGCCAGCAGCGTTACAGTGAACAATGAGCAGTTCTTC; cdr3_aa: CASSVTVNNEQFF
v_call: TRBV19; d_call: TRBD2; j_call: TRBJ2-5; clone_size: -; cdr3_nt: TGTGCCAGTAGTATAGTGGGGCTAGCGGGAGAGGCAGAGACCCAGTACTTC; cdr3_aa: CASSIVGLAGEAETQYF
v_call: TRBV5-6; d_call: -; j_call: TRBJ1-5; clone_size: -; cdr3_nt: TGTGCCAGCAGCTTGTTAGGCGGCCAGCCCCGGCATTTT; cdr3_aa: CASSLLGGQPRHF
v_call: TRBV7-3; d_call: -; j_call: TRBJ1-1; clone_size: -; cdr3_nt: TGTGCCAGCAGCTTAGCTATGAACACTGAAGCTTTCTTT; cdr3_aa: CASSLAMNTEAFF
v_call: TRBV4-2; d_call: -; j_call: TRBJ1-1; clone_size: -; cdr3_nt: TGTGCCAGCAGCCAAGATAAGCGCACTGAAGCTTTCTTT; cdr3_aa: CASSQDKRTEAFF
v_call: TRBV14; d_call: TRBD2; j_call: TRBJ2-1; clone_size: -; cdr3_nt: TGTGCCAGCAGCCCACCGGGACTAGCGGGGATCTACAATGAGCAGTTCTTC; cdr3_aa: CASSPPGLAGIYNEQFF
v_call: TRBV2; d_call: -; j_call: TRBJ2-7; clone_size: few; cdr3_nt: TGTGCCAGCAGTCCCGGTACAGGGTACCACGAGCAGTACTTC; cdr3_aa: CASSPGTGYHEQYF
v_call: TRBV6-1; d_call: -; j_call: TRBJ2-1; clone_size: -; cdr3_nt: TGTGCCAGCAGTGAAGGGATGAGCTCCTACAATGAGCAGTTCTTC; cdr3_aa: CASSEGMSSYNEQFF
v_call: TRBV6-6; d_call: -; j_call: TRBJ2-1; clone_size: -; cdr3_nt: TGTGCCAGCAGTTCCCCCGGGACTTGGAGACTAAAAGAGCAGTTCTTC; cdr3_aa: CASSSPGTWRLKEQFF
v_call: TRBV19; d_call: -; j_call: TRBJ1-5; clone_size: few; cdr3_nt: TGTGCCAGTAGTATTCGTGGTGACCAGCCCCAGCATTTT; cdr3_aa: CASSIRGDQPQHF
v_call: TRBV2; d_call: -; j_call: TRBJ2-3; clone_size: -; cdr3_nt: TGTGCCAGCAGCCCAGGGCCAGATACGCAGTATTTT; cdr3_aa: CASSPGPDTQYF
v_call: TRBV7-3; d_call: -; j_call: TRBJ1-6; clone_size: once; cdr3_nt: TGTGCCAGCAGCTTCCCACATCAGACGGTGGGCTCACCCCTCCACTTT; cdr3_aa: CASSFPHQTVGSPLHF
v_call: TRBV18; d_call: TRBD2; j_call: TRBJ2-7; clone_size: -; cdr3_nt: TGTGCCAGCTCACCACCGAGCGGGAGTTACGAGCAGTACTTC; cdr3_aa: CASSPPSGSYEQYF
v_call: TRBV6-1; d_call: TRBD1; j_call: TRBJ1-1; clone_size: -; cdr3_nt: TGTGCCAGCAGTGAATTTTTACAGGGGGTAGGAGGCACTGAAGCTTTCTTT; cdr3_aa: CASSEFLQGVGGTEAFF
v_call: TRBV6-5; d_call: -; j_call: TRBJ2-6; clone_size: -; cdr3_nt: TGTGCCAGCAGTGCCCGCTCTGGGGCCAACGTCCTGACTTTC; cdr3_aa: CASSARSGANVLTF
v_call: TRBV19; d_call: -; j_call: TRBJ1-2; clone_size: -; cdr3_nt: TGTGCCAGTAGTGAAGAATGGGGTTGGAACTATGGCTACACCTTC; cdr3_aa: CASSEEWGWNYGYTF
v_call: TRBV7-2; d_call: TRBD1; j_call: TRBJ2-1; clone_size: -; cdr3_nt: TGTGCCAGCAGCACCCAGCCCGGGACAGGGCAGTTCTTC; cdr3_aa: CASSTQPGTGQFF
v_call: TRBV6-1; d_call: -; j_call: TRBJ2-1; clone_size: -; cdr3_nt: TGTGCCAGCAGAACCATAAATGAGCAGTTCTTC; cdr3_aa: CASRTINEQFF
v_call: TRBV19; d_call: -; j_call: TRBJ1-1; clone_size: -; cdr3_nt: TGTGCCAGTAGTAGTAACACTGAAGCTTTCTTT; cdr3_aa: CASSSNTEAFF
v_call: TRBV28; d_call: -; j_call: TRBJ1-1; clone_size: -; cdr3_nt: TGTGCCAGCAGTTTAGAAGGTGACGGAGCTTTCTTT; cdr3_aa: CASSLEGDGAFF
v_call: TRBV29-1; d_call: -; j_call: TRBJ2-1; clone_size: -; cdr3_nt: TGCAGCGTTCCGAAGTCAAGACGGCCCAATGAGCAGTTCTTC; cdr3_aa: CSVPKSRRPNEQFF
v_call: TRBV7-9; d_call: -; j_call: TRBJ1-3; clone_size: -; cdr3_nt: TGTGCCAGCAGCTTAGACCCAGGGAACACCATATATTTT; cdr3_aa: CASSLDPGNTIYF
v_call: TRBV6-1; d_call: -; j_call: TRBJ2-6; clone_size: -; cdr3_nt: TGTGCCGGCAGTGACCCCCTTACTGGGGCCAACGTCCTGACTTTC; cdr3_aa: CAGSDPLTGANVLTF
v_call: TRBV29-1; d_call: TRBD2; j_call: TRBJ2-3; clone_size: -; cdr3_nt: TGCAGCGTTGAACAAGCGGGAGGCACAGATACGCAGTATTTT; cdr3_aa: CSVEQAGGTDTQYF
v_call: TRBV28; d_call: TRBD1; j_call: TRBJ2-3; clone_size: -; cdr3_nt: TGTGCCAGCAGTTTAGGCCTGGGGACAGGGTGGATAGGGACAGATACGCAGTATTTT; cdr3_aa: CASSLGLGTGWIGTDTQYF
v_call: TRBV7-8; d_call: -; j_call: TRBJ1-1; clone_size: -; cdr3_nt: TGTGCCAGCAGCCTAAGGGACGGCAACATGAACACTGAAGCTTTCTTT; cdr3_aa: CASSLRDGNMNTEAFF
v_call: TRBV5-1; d_call: TRBD2; j_call: TRBJ2-1; clone_size: -; cdr3_nt: TGCGCCAGCAGCGGAAGCGGGAGGACGGGCAATGAGCAGTTCTTC; cdr3_aa: CASSGSGRTGNEQFF
v_call: TRBV27; d_call: TRBD1; j_call: TRBJ2-1; clone_size: few; cdr3_nt: TGTGCCAGCAGTTCCCCGGGACAGGGCTTCTGGGGCAAGTACAATGAGCAGTTCTTC; cdr3_aa: CASSSPGQGFWGKYNEQFF
v_call: TRBV30; d_call: -; j_call: TRBJ2-2; clone_size: -; cdr3_nt: TGTGCCTGGAGCACAGGGTTCACCGGGGAGCTGTTTTTT; cdr3_aa: CAWSTGFTGELFF
v_call: TRBV5-1; d_call: TRBD1; j_call: TRBJ2-1; clone_size: -; cdr3_nt: TGCGCCAGCAGCTCTCTATTAACAGGGGGCGGTGATGAGCAGTTCTTC; cdr3_aa: CASSSLLTGGGDEQFF
v_call: TRBV2; d_call: TRBD2; j_call: TRBJ2-1; clone_size: few; cdr3_nt: TGTGCCAGCAGCGAGGGTAGTCTAGCGGGATGGTCCTACAATGAGCAGTTCTTC; cdr3_aa: CASSEGSLAGWSYNEQFF
v_call: TRBV19; d_call: TRBD1; j_call: TRBJ2-5; clone_size: -; cdr3_nt: TGTGCCAGTACCGGGACAGGGGATTTTGGAGAGACCCAGTACTTC; cdr3_aa: CASTGTGDFGETQYF
v_call: TRBV5-1; d_call: -; j_call: TRBJ2-3; clone_size: -; cdr3_nt: TGCGCCAGCAGCCCAAGACTGACAGATACGCAGTATTTT; cdr3_aa: CASSPRLTDTQYF
v_call: TRBV5-4; d_call: -; j_call: TRBJ2-3; clone_size: -; cdr3_nt: TGTGCCAGCAGCTTGCCCGGGGCCTCTAGCACAGATACGCAGTATTTT; cdr3_aa: CASSLPGASSTDTQYF
v_call: TRBV19; d_call: -; j_call: TRBJ2-7; clone_size: -; cdr3_nt: TGTGCCAGTCGTGATCTCCCCGGGGGCCTAGGCGAGCAGTACTTC; cdr3_aa: CASRDLPGGLGEQYF
v_call: TRBV5-6; d_call: -; j_call: TRBJ1-1; clone_size: -; cdr3_nt: TGTGCCAGCAGCCAGCGTGGGGGGATGACTGAAGCTTTCTTT; cdr3_aa: CASSQRGGMTEAFF
v_call: TRBV28; d_call: -; j_call: TRBJ1-3; clone_size: -; cdr3_nt: TGTGCCAGCAGTACCCACACCCCCATATATTTT; cdr3_aa: CASSTHTPIYF